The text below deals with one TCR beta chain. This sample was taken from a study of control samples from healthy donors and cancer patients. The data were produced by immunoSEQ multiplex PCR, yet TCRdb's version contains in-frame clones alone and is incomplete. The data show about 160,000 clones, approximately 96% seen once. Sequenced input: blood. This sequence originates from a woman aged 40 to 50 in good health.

CDR3 loop: CASSLGQNSGNTIYF. In nucleotides, the CDR3 is TGCGCCAGCAGCTTGGGACAAAACTCTGGAAACACCATATATTTT. The chain employs TRBV5-1 and TRBJ1-3; D is ambiguous. CDR1 and CDR2 from the germline V gene are SGHRS and YFSETQ. The V end was cut by 0 bases, the J end by 0 bases, with 7 bases between. This CDR3 comprises 15 residues.